The TCR beta chain under discussion was sequenced for a study of low-dose radiotherapy and immunotherapy resistance in tumors. The germline V gene has CDR1 SQVTM and CDR2 ANQGSEA. The CDR3 has 14 amino acids. With 1 base clipped from V and 2 bases from J, the junction kept 5 bases outside the gene matches. A single count supports this clonotype. Covering alpha and beta chains, TRAV- and TRBV-specific primers were used for the first-strand cDNA. With a V-primer adapter and a constant-region primer, TCRs were amplified for 20 to 25 PCR cycles. In vitro transcription served to amplify the isolated mRNA. One entry per CDR3 protein, called by TCRdb with MiXCR from the reads. The data contain approximately 15,000 distinct CDR3 sequences, roughly 60% of them singletons.

The chain employs TRBV29-1 and TRBJ2-7; 7 bases line up with TRBD2. The sequence derives from a human donor with advanced metastatic prostate, ovarian, gallbladder or colorectal cancer (not recorded which). This table probably holds off-target reads from a library built for another chain. The CDR3 DNA follows: TGCAGCGTTGAAGGTAGCGGGTCCCCCTACGAGCAGTACTTC. Protein: CSVEGSGSPYEQYF.